This T cell receptor beta chain originates from a study of CD8 T cells in ankylosing spondylitis. The study's findings and limits: Prior literature has documented some motif variants in synovial fluid and blood from reactive arthritis. Ankylosing spondylitis blood appeared to be characterized by a TCR beta motif of roughly eight highly homologous variants.

Construction of TCR beta libraries was performed using quantitative 5'-RACE with molecular barcodes. TCRdb reanalysed the 5' RACE reads using MiXCR and keeps one entry per CDR3 protein. The data show 220,000 or so distinct CDR3 sequences, roughly a tenth seen once. This clonotype has a handful of counts. Its antigen is not known. Sequencing was done on a sample of blood, either unsorted or a sorted T cell fraction (not recorded which). The TCR originated in a male donor with ankylosing spondylitis or in good health (not recorded which).

Written as DNA, the CDR3 is TGTGCCAGCTCCCGAATGGACGATACGCAGTATTTT. Its translation: CASSRMDDTQYF. The rearrangement links TRBV18 to TRBJ2-3; no definite D call. Germline-derived CDR1 and CDR2 are KGHSH and LQKENI. Trimming shortened V by 6 bases and J by 6 bases, and 10 bases separated the two germline ends. This CDR3 contains 12 residues.